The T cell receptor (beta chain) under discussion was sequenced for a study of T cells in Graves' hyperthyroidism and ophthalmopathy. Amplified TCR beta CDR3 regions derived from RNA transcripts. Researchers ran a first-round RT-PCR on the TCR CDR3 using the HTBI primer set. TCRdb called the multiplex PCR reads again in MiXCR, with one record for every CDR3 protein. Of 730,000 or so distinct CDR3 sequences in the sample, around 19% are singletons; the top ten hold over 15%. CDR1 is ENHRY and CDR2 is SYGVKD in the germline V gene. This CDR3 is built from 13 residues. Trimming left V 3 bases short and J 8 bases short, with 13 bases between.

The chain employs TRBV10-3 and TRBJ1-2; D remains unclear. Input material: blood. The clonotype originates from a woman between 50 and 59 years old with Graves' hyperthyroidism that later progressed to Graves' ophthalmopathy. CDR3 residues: CAISEGPPEGYTF. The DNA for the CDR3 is TGTGCCATCAGTGAAGGTCCCCCAGAGGGCTACACCTTC.